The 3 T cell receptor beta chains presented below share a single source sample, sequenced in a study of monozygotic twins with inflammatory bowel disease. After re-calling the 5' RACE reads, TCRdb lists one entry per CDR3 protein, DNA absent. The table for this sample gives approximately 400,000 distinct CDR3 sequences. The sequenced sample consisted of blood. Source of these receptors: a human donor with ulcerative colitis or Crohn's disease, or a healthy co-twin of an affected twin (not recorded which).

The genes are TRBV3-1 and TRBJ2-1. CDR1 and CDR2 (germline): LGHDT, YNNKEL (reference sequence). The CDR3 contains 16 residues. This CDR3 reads CASSTLFQSGYNEQFF.

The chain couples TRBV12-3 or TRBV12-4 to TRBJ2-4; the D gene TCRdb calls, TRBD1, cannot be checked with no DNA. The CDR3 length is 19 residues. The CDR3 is CASSLGVGTTDRGENIQYF.

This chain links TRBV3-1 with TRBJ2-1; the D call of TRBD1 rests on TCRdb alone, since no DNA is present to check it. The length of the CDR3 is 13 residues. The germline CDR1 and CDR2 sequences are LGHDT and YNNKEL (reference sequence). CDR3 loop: CASSRTEPNEQFF.